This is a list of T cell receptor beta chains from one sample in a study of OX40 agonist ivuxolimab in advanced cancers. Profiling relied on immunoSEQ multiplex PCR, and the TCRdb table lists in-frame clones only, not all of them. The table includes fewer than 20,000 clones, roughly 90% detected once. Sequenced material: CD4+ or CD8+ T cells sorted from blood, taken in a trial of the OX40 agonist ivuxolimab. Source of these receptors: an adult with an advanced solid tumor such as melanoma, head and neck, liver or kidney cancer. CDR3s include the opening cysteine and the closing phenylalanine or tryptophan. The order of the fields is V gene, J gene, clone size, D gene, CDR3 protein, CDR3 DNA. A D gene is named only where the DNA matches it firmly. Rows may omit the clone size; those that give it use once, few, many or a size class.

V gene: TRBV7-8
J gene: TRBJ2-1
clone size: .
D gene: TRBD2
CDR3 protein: CASSLGGSAYNEQFF
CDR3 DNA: TGTGCCAGCAGCTTAGGCGGGAGCGCCTACAATGAGCAGTTCTTC

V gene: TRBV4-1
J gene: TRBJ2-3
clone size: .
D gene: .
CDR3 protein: CASSHGRTLISTDTQYF
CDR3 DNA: TGCGCCAGCAGCCATGGCAGGACCCTAATCAGCACAGATACGCAGTATTTT

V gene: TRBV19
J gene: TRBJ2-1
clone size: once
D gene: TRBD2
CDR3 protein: CASSIGLAGGEQFF
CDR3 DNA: TGTGCCAGTAGTATTGGACTAGCGGGAGGTGAGCAGTTCTTC

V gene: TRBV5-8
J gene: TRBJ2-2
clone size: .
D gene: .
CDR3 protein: CASGWYTGELFF
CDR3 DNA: TGTGCCAGCGGATGGTACACCGGGGAGCTGTTTTTT

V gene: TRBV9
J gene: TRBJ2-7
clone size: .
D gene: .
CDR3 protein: CASSVAGTASYEQYF
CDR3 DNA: TGTGCCAGCAGCGTAGCAGGGACGGCCTCCTACGAGCAGTACTTC

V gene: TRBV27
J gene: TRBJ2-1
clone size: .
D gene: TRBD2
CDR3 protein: CASTPGLAGNEQFF
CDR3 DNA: TGTGCCAGCACCCCGGGACTAGCGGGAAACGAGCAGTTCTTC

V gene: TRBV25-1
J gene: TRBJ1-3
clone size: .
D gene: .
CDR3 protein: CASSFADFSGNTIYF
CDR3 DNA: TGTGCCAGCAGTTTTGCCGATTTCTCTGGAAACACCATATATTTT

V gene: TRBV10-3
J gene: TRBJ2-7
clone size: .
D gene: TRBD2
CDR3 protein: CAISEVAGGPWYEQYF
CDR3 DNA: TGTGCCATCAGTGAGGTAGCGGGAGGGCCCTGGTACGAGCAGTACTTC

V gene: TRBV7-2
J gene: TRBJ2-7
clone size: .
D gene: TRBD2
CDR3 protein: CASTTGGGWYEQYF
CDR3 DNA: TGTGCCAGCACCACGGGAGGTGGGTGGTACGAGCAGTACTTC

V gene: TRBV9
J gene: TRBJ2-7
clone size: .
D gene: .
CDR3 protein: CASSAGATATYEQYF
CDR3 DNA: TGTGCCAGCAGCGCCGGGGCGACAGCTACCTACGAGCAGTACTTC

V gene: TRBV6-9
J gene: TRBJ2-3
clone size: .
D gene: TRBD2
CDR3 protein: CASSYDSGSSNTQYF
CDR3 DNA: TGTGCCAGCAGTTACGATAGCGGGAGTTCGAATACGCAGTATTTT

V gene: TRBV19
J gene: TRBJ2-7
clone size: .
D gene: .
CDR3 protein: CASSIGGRLYEQYF
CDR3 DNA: TGTGCCAGTAGTATAGGAGGGAGACTCTACGAGCAGTACTTC

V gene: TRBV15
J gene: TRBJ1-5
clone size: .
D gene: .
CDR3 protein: CATSRNLDPNQPQHF
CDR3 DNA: TGTGCCACCAGCAGGAACCTGGACCCTAATCAGCCCCAGCATTTT

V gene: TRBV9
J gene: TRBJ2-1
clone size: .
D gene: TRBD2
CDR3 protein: CASSNTNSGNYNEQFF
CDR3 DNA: TGTGCCAGCAGCAATACTAATAGCGGGAACTACAATGAGCAGTTCTTC

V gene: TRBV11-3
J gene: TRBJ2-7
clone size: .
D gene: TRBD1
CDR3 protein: CASSLDGQDSYEQYF
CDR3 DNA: TGTGCCAGCAGCCTGGACGGACAGGACTCCTACGAGCAGTACTTC

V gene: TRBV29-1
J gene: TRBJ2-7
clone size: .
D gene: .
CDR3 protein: CSVAGQQKPYEQYF
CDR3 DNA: TGCAGCGTCGCGGGACAGCAAAAACCCTACGAGCAGTACTTC

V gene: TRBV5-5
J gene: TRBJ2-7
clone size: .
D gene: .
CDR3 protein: CASNRPASYEQYF
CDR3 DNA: TGTGCCAGCAACCGTCCGGCATCCTACGAGCAGTACTTC

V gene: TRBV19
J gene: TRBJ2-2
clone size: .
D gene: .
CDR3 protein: CASSPSPRANTGELFF
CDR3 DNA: TGTGCCAGTAGTCCGTCTCCGAGAGCGAACACCGGGGAGCTGTTTTTT

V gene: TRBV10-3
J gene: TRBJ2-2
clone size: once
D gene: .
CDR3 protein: CAISESGRGAAGELFF
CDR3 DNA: TGTGCCATCAGTGAGTCGGGCAGGGGAGCTGCCGGGGAGCTGTTTTTT

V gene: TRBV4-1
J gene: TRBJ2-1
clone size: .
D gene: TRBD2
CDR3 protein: CASSRGPAGNEQFF
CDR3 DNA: TGCGCCAGCAGCCGCGGTCCAGCGGGAAATGAGCAGTTCTTC

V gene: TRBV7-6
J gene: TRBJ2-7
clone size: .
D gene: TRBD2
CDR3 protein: CASSFAIEGGPHEQYF
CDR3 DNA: TGTGCCAGCAGCTTCGCCATAGAGGGAGGGCCCCACGAGCAGTACTTC

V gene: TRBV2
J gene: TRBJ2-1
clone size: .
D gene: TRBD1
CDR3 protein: CASRSTGGRYNEQFF
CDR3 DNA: TGTGCCAGCAGATCCACAGGGGGCAGATACAATGAGCAGTTCTTC

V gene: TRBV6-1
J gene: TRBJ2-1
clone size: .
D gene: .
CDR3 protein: CASRGLTGQGNEQFF
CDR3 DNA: TGTGCCAGCAGGGGACTGACAGGGCAGGGGAATGAGCAGTTCTTC

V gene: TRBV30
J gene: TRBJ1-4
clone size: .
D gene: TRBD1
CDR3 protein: CAWSEGQGAGEKLFF
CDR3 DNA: TGTGCCTGGAGTGAGGGACAGGGGGCGGGTGAAAAACTGTTTTTT

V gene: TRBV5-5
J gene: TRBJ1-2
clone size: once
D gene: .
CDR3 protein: CASSLDTRHWGYGYTF
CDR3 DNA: TGTGCCAGCAGCTTGGATACTAGACACTGGGGCTATGGCTACACCTTC

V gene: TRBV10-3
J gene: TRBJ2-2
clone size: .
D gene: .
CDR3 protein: CAISESGRGVGTGELFF
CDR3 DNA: TGTGCCATCAGTGAGTCAGGCAGGGGCGTAGGCACCGGGGAGCTGTTTTTT

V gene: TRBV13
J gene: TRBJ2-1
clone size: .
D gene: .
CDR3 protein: CASSFSDEQFF
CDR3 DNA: TGTGCCAGCAGCTTTAGCGATGAGCAGTTCTTC

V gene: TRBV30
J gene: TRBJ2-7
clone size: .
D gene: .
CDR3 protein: CAWSPIGYEQYF
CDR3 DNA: TGTGCCTGGAGTCCCATAGGCTACGAGCAGTACTTC

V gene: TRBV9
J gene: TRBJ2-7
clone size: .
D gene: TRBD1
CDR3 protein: CASSVVFGQGVHEQYF
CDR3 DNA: TGTGCCAGCAGCGTAGTTTTTGGGCAGGGGGTCCACGAGCAGTACTTC

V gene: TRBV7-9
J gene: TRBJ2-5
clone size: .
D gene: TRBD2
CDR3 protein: CASNGRDRETQYF
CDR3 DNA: TGTGCCAGCAACGGGAGGGACCGTGAGACCCAGTACTTC

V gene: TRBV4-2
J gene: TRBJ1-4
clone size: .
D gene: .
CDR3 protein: CASSRDKPLTNEKLFF
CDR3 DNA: TGTGCCAGCAGCCGAGACAAGCCCCTTACTAATGAAAAACTGTTTTTT

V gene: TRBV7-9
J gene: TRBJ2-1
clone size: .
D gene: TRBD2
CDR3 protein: CASSLTSGRDNEQFF
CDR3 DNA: TGTGCCAGCAGCCTGACTAGCGGGAGGGACAATGAGCAGTTCTTC